Listed below are T cell receptor beta chains from one sample, sequenced in a study of cytomegalovirus exposure and HLA in healthy donors. The data were produced by immunoSEQ multiplex PCR, yet TCRdb's version contains in-frame clones alone and is incomplete. This sample carries about 240,000 clones, around nine tenths of them seen once, and the ten largest clones take less than 3%. Sequenced input: PBMCs. The source is a man aged 18 to 30 in good health and CMV-seronegative. CDR3s include the opening cysteine and the closing phenylalanine or tryptophan. The order of the fields is V gene, J gene, CDR3 protein.

TRBV7-8	TRBJ2-1	CASSLALESSYNEQFF
TRBV5-6	TRBJ2-5	CAKEVERETQYF
TRBV29-1	TRBJ1-1	CSAHSGMGSEAFF
TRBV11-2	TRBJ1-2	CASSPPGGSYTF
TRBV5-4	TRBJ2-2	CASSLPLAGRTGELFF
TRBV6-1	TRBJ2-7	CASSQGLAGFSYEQYF
TRBV7-8	TRBJ1-5	CASSLALGDYSNQPQHF
TRBV7-9	TRBJ2-7	CASSGTSDEQYF
TRBV5-1	TRBJ1-4	CASSPGQGREKLFF
TRBV7-9	TRBJ2-5	CASVGHRGTQYF
TRBV19	TRBJ2-1	CASSIDVAGLDEQFF